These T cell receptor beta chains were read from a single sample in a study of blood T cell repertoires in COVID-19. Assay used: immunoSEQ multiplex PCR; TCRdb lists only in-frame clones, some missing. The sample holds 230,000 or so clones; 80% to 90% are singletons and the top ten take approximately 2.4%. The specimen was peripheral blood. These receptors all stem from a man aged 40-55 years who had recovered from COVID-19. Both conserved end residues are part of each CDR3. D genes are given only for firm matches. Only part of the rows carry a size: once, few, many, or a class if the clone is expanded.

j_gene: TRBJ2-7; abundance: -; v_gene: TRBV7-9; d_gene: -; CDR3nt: TGTGCCAGCAGCCCCGACTCCGGGCAGTACTTC; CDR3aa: CASSPDSGQYF
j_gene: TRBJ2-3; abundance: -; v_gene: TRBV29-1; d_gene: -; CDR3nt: TGCAGCCCCTGGACAGTGACAGATACGCAGTATTTT; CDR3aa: CSPWTVTDTQYF
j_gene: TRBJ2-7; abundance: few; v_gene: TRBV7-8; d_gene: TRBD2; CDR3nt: TGTGCCAGCAGCTTATTGCAACTAGCGGGGGCCGAGAGCTCCTACGAGCAGTACTTC; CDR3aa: CASSLLQLAGAESSYEQYF
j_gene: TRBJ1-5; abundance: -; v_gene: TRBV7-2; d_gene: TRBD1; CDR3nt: TGTGCCAGCAGCTGGGACAGCCCGGGGCCCCAGCATTTT; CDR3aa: CASSWDSPGPQHF
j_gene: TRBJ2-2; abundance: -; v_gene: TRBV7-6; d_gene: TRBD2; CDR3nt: TGTGCCAGCAGCCCGGGGACTAGCGGGACCGGGGAGCTGTTTTTT; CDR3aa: CASSPGTSGTGELFF
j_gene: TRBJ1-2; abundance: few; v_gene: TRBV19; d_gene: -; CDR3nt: TGTGCCAGTAGTAGCAGGACAGCGAACTATGGCTACACCTTC; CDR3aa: CASSSRTANYGYTF
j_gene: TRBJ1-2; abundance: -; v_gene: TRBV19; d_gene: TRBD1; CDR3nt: TGTGCCGGTAGAACACAGGGGACCTATGGCTACACCTTC; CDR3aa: CAGRTQGTYGYTF
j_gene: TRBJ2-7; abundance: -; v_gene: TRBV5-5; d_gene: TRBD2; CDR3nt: TGTGCCAGCAGCTCAGCGGGGGGGCCCAGCGAGCAGTACTTC; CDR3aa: CASSSAGGPSEQYF
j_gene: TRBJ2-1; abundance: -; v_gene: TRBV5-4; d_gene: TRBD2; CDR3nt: TGTGCCAGCAGCTTGTTAGCGCGGGAGGGGCCAGAGCAGTTCTTC; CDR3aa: CASSLLAREGPEQFF
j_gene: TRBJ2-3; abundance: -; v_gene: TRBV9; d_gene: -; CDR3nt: TGTGCCAGCAGCGCCTCCCAGGTGTCTGATACGCAGTATTTT; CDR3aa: CASSASQVSDTQYF
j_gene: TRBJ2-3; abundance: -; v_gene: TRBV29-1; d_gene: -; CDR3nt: TGCAGCGCCACCTTAGGCACAGATACGCAGTATTTT; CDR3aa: CSATLGTDTQYF
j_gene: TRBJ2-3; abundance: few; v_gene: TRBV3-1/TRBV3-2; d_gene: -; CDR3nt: TGTGCCAGCAGCCCAGGGCCAGCAGAACGCACAGATACGCAGTATTTT; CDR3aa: CASSPGPAERTDTQYF